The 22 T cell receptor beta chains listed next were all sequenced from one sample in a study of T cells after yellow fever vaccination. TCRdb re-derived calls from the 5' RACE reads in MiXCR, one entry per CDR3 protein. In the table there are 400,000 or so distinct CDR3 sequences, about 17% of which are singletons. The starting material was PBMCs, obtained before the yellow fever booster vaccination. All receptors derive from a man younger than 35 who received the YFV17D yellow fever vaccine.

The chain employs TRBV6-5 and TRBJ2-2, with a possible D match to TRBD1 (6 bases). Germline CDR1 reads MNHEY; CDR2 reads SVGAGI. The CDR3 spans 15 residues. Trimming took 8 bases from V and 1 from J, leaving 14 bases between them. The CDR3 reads CASCRGFGNTGELFF. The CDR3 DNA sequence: TGTGCCAGCTGTAGGGGGTTTGGGAACACCGGGGAGCTGTTTTTT.

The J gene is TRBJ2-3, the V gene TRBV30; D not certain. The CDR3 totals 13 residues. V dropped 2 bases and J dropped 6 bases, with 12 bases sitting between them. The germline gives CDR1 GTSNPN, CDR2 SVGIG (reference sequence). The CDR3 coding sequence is TGTGCCTGGAGTCCGACCCCGGCGGATACGCAGTATTTT. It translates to CAWSPTPADTQYF. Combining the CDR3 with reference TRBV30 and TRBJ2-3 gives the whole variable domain SQTIHQWPATLVQPVGSPLSLECTVEGTSNPNLYWYRQAAGRGLQLLFYSVGIGQISSEVPQNLSASRPQDRQFILSSKKLLLSDSGFYLCAWSPTPADTQYFGPGTRLTVL.

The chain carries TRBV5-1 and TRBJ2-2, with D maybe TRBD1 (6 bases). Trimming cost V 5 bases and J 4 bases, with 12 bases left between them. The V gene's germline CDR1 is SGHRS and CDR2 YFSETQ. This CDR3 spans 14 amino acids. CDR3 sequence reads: CASRPGTLTGELFF. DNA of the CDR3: TGCGCCAGCAGGCCGGGGACACTCACCGGGGAGCTGTTTTTT.

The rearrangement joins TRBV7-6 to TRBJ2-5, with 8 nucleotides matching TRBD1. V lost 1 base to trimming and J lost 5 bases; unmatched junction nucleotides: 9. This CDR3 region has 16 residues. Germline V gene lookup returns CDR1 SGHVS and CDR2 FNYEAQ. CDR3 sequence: CASSLESQGAGETQYF. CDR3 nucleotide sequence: TGTGCCAGCAGCTTAGAATCCCAGGGGGCTGGGGAGACCCAGTACTTC.

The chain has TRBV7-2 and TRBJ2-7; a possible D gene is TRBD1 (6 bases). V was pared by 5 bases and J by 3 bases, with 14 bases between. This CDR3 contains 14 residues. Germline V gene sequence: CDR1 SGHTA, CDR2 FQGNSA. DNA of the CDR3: TGTGCCAGCAGCCTTGTGTTAGGGGGCTACGAGCAGTACTTC. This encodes CASSLVLGGYEQYF.

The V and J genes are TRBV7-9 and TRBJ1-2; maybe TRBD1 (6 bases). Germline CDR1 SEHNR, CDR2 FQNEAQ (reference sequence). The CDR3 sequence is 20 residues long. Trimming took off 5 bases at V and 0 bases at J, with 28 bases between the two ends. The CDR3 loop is CASSPSEGGVLYKANYGYTF. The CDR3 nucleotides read TGTGCCAGCAGCCCCTCCGAGGGGGGGGTCCTTTATAAAGCTAACTATGGCTACACCTTC.

The CDR3 sequence: CASSALPMTSGARPSGTDTQYF. The CDR3 DNA sequence: TGTGCCAGCAGCGCCCTCCCGATGACTAGCGGGGCACGACCCTCCGGCACAGATACGCAGTATTTT. The chain combines TRBV4-2 with TRBJ2-3; TRBD2 matches at 11 bases. V shed 5 bases, J shed 1 base, and the junction held 23 bases outside the gene matches. The CDR3 extends over 22 amino acids. Germline V gene lookup returns CDR1 LGHNA and CDR2 YNFKEQ.

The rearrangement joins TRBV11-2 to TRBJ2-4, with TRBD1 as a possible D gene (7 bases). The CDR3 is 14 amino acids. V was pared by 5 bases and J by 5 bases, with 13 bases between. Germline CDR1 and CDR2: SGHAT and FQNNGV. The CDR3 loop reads CASSPQGGENIQYF. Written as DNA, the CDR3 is TGTGCCAGCAGCCCCCAGGGGGGAGAAAACATTCAGTACTTC.

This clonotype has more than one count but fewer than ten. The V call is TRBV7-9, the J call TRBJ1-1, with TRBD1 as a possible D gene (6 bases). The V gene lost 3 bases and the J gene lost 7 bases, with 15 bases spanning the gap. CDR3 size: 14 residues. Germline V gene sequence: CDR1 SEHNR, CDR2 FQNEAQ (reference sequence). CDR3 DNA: TGTGCCAGCAGCTTGGGCGAGGGGGTAGTTGAAGCTTTCTTT. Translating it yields CASSLGEGVVEAFF.

In nucleotides, the CDR3 is TGTGCCAGCAGTTTAGGGGCTACCGAGCAGTACGTC. It specifies CASSLGATEQYV. J is TRBJ2-7 and V is TRBV28; TRBD1 might be the D (5 bases). V was shortened by 2 bases and J by 6 bases, with 8 bases between the two germline ends. CDR1 is MDHEN and CDR2 is SYDVKM in the germline V gene. The CDR3 is made up of 12 amino acids.

CDR3: CASSIGTLTEAFF. CDR3 in DNA: TGTGCCAGCAGCATCGGGACCCTAACTGAAGCTTTCTTT. The chain carries TRBV7-9 and TRBJ1-1, with D possibly being TRBD1 (5 bases). This CDR3 spans 13 amino acids. The V and J ends lost 5 bases and 5 bases respectively, with 12 bases between them. In germline, CDR1 is SEHNR, CDR2 FQNEAQ (reference sequence). Full variable domain (outside the CDR3, taken from reference TRBV7-9 and TRBJ1-1): DTGVSQNPRHKITKRGQNVTFRCDPISEHNRLYWYRQTLGQGPEFLTYFQNEAQLEKSRLLSDRFSAERPKGSFSTLEIQRTEQGDSAMYLCASSIGTLTEAFFGQGTRLTVV.

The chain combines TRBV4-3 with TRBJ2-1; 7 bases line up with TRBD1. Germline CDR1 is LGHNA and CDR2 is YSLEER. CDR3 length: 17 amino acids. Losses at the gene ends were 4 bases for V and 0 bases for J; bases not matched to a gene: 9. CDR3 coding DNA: TGCGCCAGCAGCCGATATCAGGGGGTCGGCTCCTACAATGAGCAGTTCTTC. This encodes CASSRYQGVGSYNEQFF.

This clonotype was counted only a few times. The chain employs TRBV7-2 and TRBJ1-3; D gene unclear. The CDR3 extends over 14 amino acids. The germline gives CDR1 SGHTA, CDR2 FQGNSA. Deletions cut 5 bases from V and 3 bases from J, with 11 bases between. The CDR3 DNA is TGTGCCAGCAGCCCCGCTGGGGTTGGAAACACCATATATTTT. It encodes CASSPAGVGNTIYF.

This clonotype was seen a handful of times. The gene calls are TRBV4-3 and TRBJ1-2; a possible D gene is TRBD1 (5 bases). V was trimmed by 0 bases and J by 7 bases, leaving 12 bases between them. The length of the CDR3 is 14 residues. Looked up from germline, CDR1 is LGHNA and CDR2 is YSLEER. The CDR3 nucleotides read TGCGCCAGCAGCCAAGATCGGCAGGGCCTTGGCTACACCTTC. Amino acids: CASSQDRQGLGYTF.

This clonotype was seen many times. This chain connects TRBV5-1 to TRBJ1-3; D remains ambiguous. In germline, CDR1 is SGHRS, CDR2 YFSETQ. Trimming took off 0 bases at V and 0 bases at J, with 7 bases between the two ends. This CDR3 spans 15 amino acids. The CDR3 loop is CASSLGITSGNTIYF. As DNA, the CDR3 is TGCGCCAGCAGCTTGGGGATTACCTCTGGAAACACCATATATTTT.

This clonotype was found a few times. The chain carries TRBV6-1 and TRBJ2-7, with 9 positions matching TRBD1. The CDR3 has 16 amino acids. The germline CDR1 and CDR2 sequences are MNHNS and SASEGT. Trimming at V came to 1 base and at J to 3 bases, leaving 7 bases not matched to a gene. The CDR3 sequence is CASSEGRQGEVYEQYF. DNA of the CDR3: TGTGCCAGCAGTGAAGGGCGACAGGGGGAAGTCTACGAGCAGTACTTC.

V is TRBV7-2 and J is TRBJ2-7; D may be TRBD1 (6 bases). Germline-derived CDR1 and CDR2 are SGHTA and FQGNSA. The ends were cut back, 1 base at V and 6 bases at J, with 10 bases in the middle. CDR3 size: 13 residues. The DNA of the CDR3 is TGTGCCAGCAGCTTAGGACAGGCCAGCGAGCAGTACGTC. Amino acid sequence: CASSLGQASEQYV.

CDR3 sequence reads: CSARVRETSRETQYF. The CDR3 DNA follows: TGCAGTGCTAGAGTACGGGAGACTAGCCGAGAGACCCAGTACTTC. The chain carries TRBV20-1 and TRBJ2-5; 7 bases match TRBD2. Germline V CDR1 and CDR2: DFQATT, SNEGSKA (reference sequence). CDR3 length: 15 amino acids. The J segment lost 4 bases and the V segment lost 1 base, leaving 9 bases of the junction unmatched.

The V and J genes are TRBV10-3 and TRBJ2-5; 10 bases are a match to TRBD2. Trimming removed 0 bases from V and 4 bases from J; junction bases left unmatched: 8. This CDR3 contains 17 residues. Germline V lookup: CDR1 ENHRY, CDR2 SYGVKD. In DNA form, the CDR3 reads TGTGCCATCAGTGAGTCTTTAGCGGGGGGAGGAGGAGAGACCCAGTACTTC. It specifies CAISESLAGGGGETQYF.

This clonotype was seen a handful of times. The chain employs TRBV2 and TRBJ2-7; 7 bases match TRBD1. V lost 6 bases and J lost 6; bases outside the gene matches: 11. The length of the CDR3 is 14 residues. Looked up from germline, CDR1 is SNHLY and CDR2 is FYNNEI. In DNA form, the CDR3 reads TGTGCCAGCAGGAGACAGGGTACCCTCCCCGAGCAGTACGTC. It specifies CASRRQGTLPEQYV.

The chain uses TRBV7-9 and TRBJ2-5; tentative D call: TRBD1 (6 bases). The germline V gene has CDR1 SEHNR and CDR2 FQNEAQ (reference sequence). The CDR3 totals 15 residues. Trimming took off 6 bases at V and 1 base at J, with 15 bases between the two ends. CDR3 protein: CASSPPRTVQETQYF. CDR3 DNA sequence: TGTGCCAGCAGTCCACCCCGGACAGTCCAAGAGACCCAGTACTTC.

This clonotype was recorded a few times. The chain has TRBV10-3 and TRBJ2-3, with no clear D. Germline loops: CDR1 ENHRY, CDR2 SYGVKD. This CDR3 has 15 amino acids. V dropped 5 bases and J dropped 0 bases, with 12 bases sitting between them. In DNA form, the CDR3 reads TGTGCCATCAGTCCACAGACTTCTAGCACAGATACGCAGTATTTT. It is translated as CAISPQTSSTDTQYF.